This T cell receptor (beta chain) was found in a study of T cell responses to AZD1222 COVID-19 vaccine. Trimming removed 0 bases from V and 5 bases from J, with 17 bases in between. CDR3 length equals 17 residues. CDR1 is LGHNA and CDR2 is YSLEER in the germline V gene. Pooling of second doses given at about 4 or about 12 weeks was done. With regard to this clone: Its target is not known.

Assay used: immunoSEQ multiplex PCR; TCRdb lists only in-frame clones, some missing. The sample consists of about 120,000 clones, around 83% of them appearing once. Study-wide points: Two AZD1222 doses significantly raised spike-specific TCR breadth and depth over controls. Sampled repertoires all dated from after the peak T cell response.

Specimen: peripheral blood, collected 28 days after the second AZD1222 dose. The TCR was taken from an adult who received the AZD1222 COVID-19 vaccine. This chain joins TRBV4-3 and TRBJ1-5; D unclear. CDR3 nucleotide sequence: TGCGCCAGCAGCCAAGATCGTTTGAGCTACGAACATCAGCCCCAGCATTTT. As protein: CASSQDRLSYEHQPQHF.